The next 24 T cell receptor beta chains were all read from a single sample in a study of cytomegalovirus exposure and HLA in healthy donors. This PCR relied on a set of 60 Vbeta primers and 13 Jbeta primers. Sequencing used immunoSEQ multiplex PCR; TCRdb keeps in-frame clones, though not all of them. Of about 200,000 clones listed, about 80% are singletons. Source material: PBMCs. The receptors shown here come from a woman in her 30s in good health and CMV-seropositive.

The gene calls are TRBV9 and TRBJ2-5, with D tentatively TRBD2 (7 bases). The last part of the DNA fits TRBJ2-7 better; the J call may be wrong. The CDR3 covers 15 residues. CDR1 SGDLS and CDR2 YYNGEE come from the germline V gene. CDR3: CASSFLGGLLDEQYF. CDR3 nucleotides: TGTGCCAGCAGTTTTCTCGGGGGGCTGCTCGACGAGCAGTACTTC.

This chain connects TRBV6-5 to TRBJ2-7; 7 bases fit TRBD2. CDR3 length: 14 amino acids. V lost 3 bases, J lost 4 bases, and 6 bases stayed unmatched. The germline CDR1 and CDR2 sequences are MNHEY and SVGAGI. In DNA form, the CDR3 reads TGTGCCAGCAGTTATTCCGGGGGGAGGTACGAGCAGTACTTC. The encoded protein is CASSYSGGRYEQYF.

This clone was counted once. The rearrangement links TRBV6-5 to TRBJ2-3; TRBD2 matches at 11 bases. J lost 5 bases, V lost 5 bases, and 6 bases had no gene match. Germline CDR1 is MNHEY and CDR2 is SVGAGI. This CDR3 has 15 amino acids. The DNA of the CDR3 is TGTGCCAGCAGTAAGACTAGCGGGATAAGAGATACGCAGTATTTT. This encodes CASSKTSGIRDTQYF.

The V and J genes are TRBV7-2 and TRBJ2-2; D is perhaps TRBD1 (5 bases). Germline V lookup: CDR1 SGHTA, CDR2 FQGNSA. V was pared by 8 bases and J by 3 bases, with 16 bases between. CDR3 length: 15 residues. CDR3 in DNA: TGTGCCAGCGTCTATCACCAGGGATACACCGGGGAGCTGTTTTTT. Translating it yields CASVYHQGYTGELFF.

This clone was seen just once. The chain joins TRBV27 to TRBJ2-1, with 10 bases matching TRBD2. This CDR3 comprises 16 residues. The V segment lost 4 bases and the J segment 1 base; nucleotides outside the gene matches: 4. CDR1 is MNHEY and CDR2 is SMNVEV in the germline V gene (reference sequence). In DNA form, the CDR3 reads TGTGCCAGCAGTTGCCTAGCGGGAGTGTCCTACAATGAGCAGTTCTTC. As protein: CASSCLAGVSYNEQFF.

The chain joins TRBV2 to TRBJ1-5; 10 bases are a match to TRBD1. Trimming removed 1 base from V and 7 bases from J; junction bases left unmatched: 7. The length of the CDR3 is 16 residues. Germline CDR1 reads SNHLY; CDR2 reads FYNNEI. The CDR3 region is CASSEVGTGVGQPQHF. The CDR3 DNA reads as TGTGCCAGCAGTGAAGTTGGGACAGGGGTCGGCCAGCCCCAGCATTTT.

The rearrangement uses TRBV4-3 and TRBJ2-6; D is possibly TRBD2 (5 bases). V lost 1 base and J lost 2, with 21 bases in between. Germline V gives CDR1 LGHNA, CDR2 YSLEER. This CDR3 contains 20 residues. The CDR3 spells CASSQGRGQQKIAGANVLTF. In nucleotides, the CDR3 is TGCGCCAGCAGCCAAGGGCGAGGGCAGCAGAAGATTGCTGGGGCCAACGTCCTGACTTTC.

Only one count was recorded for this clone. The chain carries TRBV5-6 and TRBJ1-2; perhaps TRBD1 as D (6 bases). CDR3 length: 14 amino acids. V lost 3 bases, J lost 3 bases, and 12 bases lay in between. In germline, CDR1 is SGHDT, CDR2 YYEEEE. CDR3 sequence reads: CASSSRQAYYGYTF. CDR3 nucleotides: TGTGCCAGCAGCTCTAGACAGGCGTACTATGGCTACACCTTC. Supplemented by reference TRBV5-6 and TRBJ1-2, the full variable domain reads DAGVTQSPTHLIKTRGQQVTLRCSPKSGHDTVSWYQQALGQGPQFIFQYYEEEERQRGNFPDRFSGHQFPNYSSELNVNALLLGDSALYLCASSSRQAYYGYTFGSGTRLTVV.

This chain connects TRBV7-9 to TRBJ2-5; D is possibly TRBD2 (5 bases). Trimming left V 5 bases short and J 9 bases short, with 16 bases between. CDR3 size: 13 residues. The germline gives CDR1 SEHNR, CDR2 FQNEAQ (reference sequence). CDR3 protein: CASSGQDLGAQYF. The CDR3 DNA sequence: TGTGCCAGCAGCGGCCAGGACCTGGGAGCCCAGTACTTC.

The chain is built from TRBV6-1 and TRBJ2-7; 9 bases map to TRBD1. With V trimmed by 2 bases and J by 1 base, 9 bases remained unmatched. CDR3 length equals 17 residues. The germline V gene has CDR1 MNHNS and CDR2 SASEGT. The CDR3 loop is CASSEFSGQGRSYEQYF. As DNA, the CDR3 is TGTGCCAGCAGTGAATTCTCCGGACAGGGGAGATCCTACGAGCAGTACTTC.

J is TRBJ2-7 and V is TRBV10-3; TRBD1 agrees at 9 bases. Unmatched junction bases numbered 5, after V lost 0 bases and J lost 5 bases. The CDR3 spans 15 residues. Germline lookup yields CDR1 ENHRY and CDR2 SYGVKD. CDR3 sequence (DNA): TGTGCCATCAGTGAGTCGGGGGGACAGGGTAACGAGCAGTACTTC. Amino acids: CAISESGGQGNEQYF.

CDR3 region: CATQPRYRGRGRDTQYF. The CDR3 region has the DNA TGCGCCACCCAACCGCGTTACAGGGGGCGGGGGAGGGATACGCAGTATTTT. The gene calls are TRBV10-1 and TRBJ2-3, with TRBD1 matching 9 bases. J was trimmed by 6 bases and V by 10 bases; bases with no gene match: 20. Germline V gene sequence: CDR1 WNHNN, CDR2 SYGVQD (reference sequence). There are 17 residues in the CDR3.

The J gene is TRBJ2-7, the V gene TRBV2; D is possibly TRBD1 (6 bases). Germline V gene sequence: CDR1 SNHLY, CDR2 FYNNEI. Trimming stripped 3 bases from V and 3 bases from J, with 15 bases between. This CDR3 is 15 amino acids long. DNA of the CDR3: TGTGCCAGCAGTGAGGCGTCAGGGGTAAACTACGAGCAGTACTTC. Protein product: CASSEASGVNYEQYF.

V is TRBV4-3 and J is TRBJ1-6, with D maybe TRBD1 (6 bases). Germline CDR1 LGHNA, CDR2 YSLEER. Deletions cut 0 bases from V and 4 bases from J, with 28 bases between. CDR3 size: 22 residues. CDR3 DNA: TGCGCCAGCAGCCAAGATTCCCCCGGGACAAGGGGCAGGTTCGGATATAATTCACCCCTCCACTTT. It encodes CASSQDSPGTRGRFGYNSPLHF.

V usage is TRBV5-1 and J usage is TRBJ1-3, with 10 nucleotides matching TRBD1. The CDR3 has 17 residues. From germline, CDR1 is SGHRS and CDR2 YFSETQ. J gave up 4 bases and V 0 bases, and 7 bases lay outside the gene matches. DNA of the CDR3: TGCGCCAGCAGCTTGGCTGCCGGGACAGGGGACGGAAACACCATATATTTT. This encodes CASSLAAGTGDGNTIYF.

This clone came up a few times. The chain carries TRBV19 and TRBJ1-1, with 8 bases identical to TRBD1. Germline V CDR1 and CDR2: LNHDA, SQIVND (reference sequence). The CDR3 runs 14 residues. V lost 4 bases, J lost 4 bases, and 5 bases stayed unmatched. The CDR3 sequence is CASSTTGGSTEAFF. The CDR3 DNA is TGTGCCAGTAGTACTACAGGGGGGAGCACTGAAGCTTTCTTT.

CDR3 in DNA: TGTGCCAGCAGCTTAAGGACAGGGTACCTTTATGGCTACACCTTC. Translated: CASSLRTGYLYGYTF. This rearrangement joins TRBV5-4 to TRBJ1-2; 8 positions match TRBD1. Germline assignment: CDR1 SGHNT and CDR2 YYREEE (reference sequence). CDR3 length: 15 residues. The junction had 8 bases not matched to a gene; V was cut back by 2 bases and J by 5 bases.

This chain connects TRBV30 to TRBJ2-7; possibly TRBD2 for D (5 bases). V was cut by 4 bases and J by 7 bases, with 14 bases left in between. CDR1 is GTSNPN, CDR2 SVGIG, per germline (reference sequence). The CDR3 consists of 12 residues. CDR3 residues: CAWTPDSGEQYF. The CDR3 DNA reads as TGTGCCTGGACCCCGGACTCGGGAGAGCAGTACTTC.

The rearrangement joins TRBV7-6 to TRBJ2-7; TRBD1 matches 9 bases. With V trimmed by 1 base and J by 7 bases, 5 bases remained unmatched. Germline values: CDR1 SGHVS, CDR2 FNYEAQ. The CDR3 contains 14 residues. DNA for the CDR3: TGTGCCAGCAGCTTAGGGGGACAGGGATGGGAGCAGTACTTC. Translating gives CASSLGGQGWEQYF.

The rearrangement uses TRBV7-2 and TRBJ1-4; TRBD1 might be the D (5 bases). Trimming stripped 4 bases from V and 8 bases from J, with 14 bases between. Germline V CDR1 and CDR2: SGHTA, FQGNSA. This CDR3 is 14 amino acids long. The DNA for the CDR3 is TGTGCCAGCAGCTCCTGGGGCGCTTCGGAAAAACTGTTTTTT. It translates to CASSSWGASEKLFF.

The V and J genes are TRBV4-1 and TRBJ1-1, with a weak D call TRBD1 (5 bases). Germline assignment: CDR1 MGHRA and CDR2 YSYEKL. The CDR3 has 15 residues. V dropped 0 bases and J dropped 1 base, with 9 bases sitting between them. The CDR3 region has the DNA TGCGCCAGCAGCCAAGATGTGGGGGGGAACACTGAAGCTTTCTTT. Protein: CASSQDVGGNTEAFF.

This chain links TRBV11-3 with TRBJ2-7; TRBD2 matches 8 bases. The V segment lost 5 bases and the J segment 3 bases; nucleotides outside the gene matches: 21. This CDR3 comprises 19 residues. Germline-derived CDR1 and CDR2 are SGHNT and YENEEA. As DNA, the CDR3 is TGTGCCAGCAGCCCCTGGGATGCGGGAGGAAATAAAGACGACTACGAGCAGTACTTC. It specifies CASSPWDAGGNKDDYEQYF.

The V gene is TRBV4-3, the J gene TRBJ2-1, with TRBD2 identical over 10 bases. Germline V CDR1 and CDR2: LGHNA, YSLEER. With V trimmed by 1 base and J by 7 bases, 4 bases remained unmatched. The CDR3 runs to 15 residues. For the CDR3, the DNA is TGCGCCAGCAGCCAAGGCTCTAGCGGGAGTAATGAGCAGTTCTTC. As protein: CASSQGSSGSNEQFF.

This chain uses TRBV27 with TRBJ1-5, with TRBD1 as a possible D gene (5 bases). The V and J ends lost 6 bases and 0 bases respectively, with 12 bases between them. This CDR3 contains 15 residues. The germline V gene encodes CDR1 MNHEY and CDR2 SMNVEV (reference sequence). The CDR3: CASRQTEYSNQPQHF. CDR3 nucleotides: TGTGCCAGCAGACAGACAGAGTATAGCAATCAGCCCCAGCATTTT.